A single sample is the source of the 15 T cell receptor beta chains below, sequenced in a study of shared clonotypes between healthy human individuals. TCRdb keeps only in-frame clones here, not all; method: immunoSEQ multiplex PCR. The repertoire includes 550,000 to 700,000 clones, 60% to 75% of them detected once, and 1.5% to 2% sits in the top ten. The sequencing sample was made of memory CD4+ T cells sorted from blood. Subset of the sample: CD45RA-negative fraction. Source of these receptors: a woman in her thirties in good health.

The sample holds a few counts of this clone. This CDR3 is also generated by other DNA sequences in the sample. The gene calls are TRBV28 and TRBJ2-3; 13 bases are a match to TRBD2. Trimming removed 5 bases from V and 1 base from J; junction bases left unmatched: 3. The CDR3 is 16 amino acids. Germline V gene data show CDR1 as MDHEN and CDR2 as SYDVKM. This CDR3 is CASSTSGRARTDTQYF. Here the CDR3 DNA reads TGTGCCAGCAGTACTAGCGGGAGGGCCCGCACAGATACGCAGTATTTT.

This chain connects TRBV9 to TRBJ2-1, with 7 bases that match TRBD1. V shed 4 bases and J 4 bases; nucleotides not matched to a gene: 17. The CDR3 is 18 amino acids. Germline CDR1 SGDLS, CDR2 YYNGEE. Written as DNA, the CDR3 is TGTGCCAGCAGCCCGAGGTCCCCCGCCAGGGGGAATTACAATGAGCAGTTCTTC. This gives the protein CASSPRSPARGNYNEQFF.

The chain carries TRBV18 and TRBJ2-7; 7 positions agree with TRBD2. Germline V gene lookup returns CDR1 KGHSH and CDR2 LQKENI. V shed 3 bases, J shed 7 bases, and the junction held 9 bases outside the gene matches. The CDR3 runs 14 residues. CDR3 in DNA: TGTGCCAGCTCACCCGGGCTAGCGGCCGGGGAGCAGTACTTC. Protein product: CASSPGLAAGEQYF. Drawing the rest from reference TRBV18 and TRBJ2-7, the complete variable domain is NAGVMQNPRHLVRRRGQEARLRCSPMKGHSHVYWYRQLPEEGLKFMVYLQKENIIDESGMPKERFSAEFPKEGPSILRIQQVVRGDSAAYFCASSPGLAAGEQYFGPGTRLTVT.

The chain is built from TRBV6-1 and TRBJ1-5, with 9 positions matching TRBD1. From germline, CDR1 is MNHNS and CDR2 SASEGT. The V segment lost 3 bases and the J segment 4 bases; nucleotides outside the gene matches: 7. CDR3 length: 16 residues. The CDR3 DNA follows: TGTGCCAGCAGTGATACCGGGACAGGGTTTAATCAGCCCCAGCATTTT. Protein: CASSDTGTGFNQPQHF.

The V call is TRBV6-1, the J call TRBJ1-2; TRBD1 matches at 10 bases. V lost 4 bases and J lost 3; bases outside the gene matches: 5. This CDR3 region has 15 residues. Germline-derived CDR1 and CDR2 are MNHNS and SASEGT. CDR3 loop: CASSARTGGDYGYTF. CDR3 DNA: TGTGCCAGCAGTGCCCGGACAGGGGGGGACTATGGCTACACCTTC.

CDR3 sequence reads: CASSFDRVDGYTF. The CDR3 DNA reads as TGTGCCAGCAGTTTCGACAGGGTAGATGGCTACACCTTC. This sequence joins TRBV6-1 and TRBJ1-2; 7 nucleotides line up with TRBD1. V was clipped by 5 bases and J by 6 bases; unmatched bases: 6. This CDR3 comprises 13 residues. The V gene's germline CDR1 is MNHNS and CDR2 SASEGT.

On this clone itself: A much larger clone lies a single base off, so this may be a read error. V usage is TRBV7-3 and J usage is TRBJ1-2; 7 nucleotides line up with TRBD1. This CDR3 comprises 13 residues. The V and J ends lost 4 bases and 3 bases, in that order; junction bases with no gene match: 2. From germline, CDR1 is SGHTA and CDR2 FQGTGA. The CDR3 DNA reads TGTGCCAGCAGCTCAACAGGGGACTATGGCTACACCTTC. It specifies CASSSTGDYGYTF.

The rearrangement links TRBV6-6 to TRBJ1-2; no clear D. The V end was cut by 6 bases, the J end by 8 bases, with 13 bases between. This CDR3 region has 12 residues. Germline V gene sequence: CDR1 MNHNY, CDR2 SVGAGI (reference sequence). The CDR3 is CASRNLLYGYTF. The CDR3 DNA follows: TGTGCCAGCAGAAACCTCCTCTACGGCTACACCTTC.

This rearrangement joins TRBV6-1 to TRBJ2-7; 9 bases agree with TRBD1. V dropped 3 bases and J dropped 7; count of bases not matched to a gene: 16. The CDR3 loop spans 17 amino acids. CDR1 MNHNS and CDR2 SASEGT come from the germline V gene. This CDR3 is CASSDARVGTGTQEQYF. In DNA, the CDR3 is TGTGCCAGCAGTGATGCCCGAGTCGGGACAGGGACTCAGGAGCAGTACTTC.

The J gene is TRBJ2-7, the V gene TRBV11-2, with D unclear. V dropped 7 bases and J dropped 9 bases, with 22 bases sitting between them. The germline V gene has CDR1 SGHAT and CDR2 FQNNGV. This CDR3 region has 14 residues. Here the CDR3 DNA reads TGTGCCAGCAACCGAAACCTTCAGGACCCTGGGCAGTACTTC. Amino acid sequence: CASNRNLQDPGQYF.

This clone was found a few times. V usage is TRBV4-2 and J usage is TRBJ2-1; the D is unclear. V was pared by 2 bases and J by 6 bases, with 8 bases between. The germline V gene has CDR1 LGHNA and CDR2 YNFKEQ. CDR3 length: 13 amino acids. CDR3 protein: CASSQRIGNEQFF. The CDR3 coding sequence is TGTGCCAGCAGCCAAAGGATAGGCAATGAGCAGTTCTTC.

The chain joins TRBV18 to TRBJ2-5; D call uncertain. Germline-derived CDR1 and CDR2 are KGHSH and LQKENI. The CDR3 extends over 17 amino acids. The V and J ends lost 2 bases and 2 bases respectively, with 18 bases between them. The CDR3 region has the DNA TGTGCCAGCTCACCAGTTAGGTCTTCCGTCCTACAAGAGACCCAGTACTTC. Translated: CASSPVRSSVLQETQYF.

The chain is built from TRBV27 and TRBJ2-3, with D maybe TRBD1 (6 bases). V lost 6 bases and J 1 base, leaving 17 bases between the germline ends. This CDR3 is 16 amino acids long. Germline values: CDR1 MNHEY, CDR2 SMNVEV (reference sequence). The CDR3 loop reads CASSPWDNPGTDTQYF. Written as DNA, the CDR3 is TGTGCCAGCAGCCCCTGGGACAACCCCGGCACAGATACGCAGTATTTT.

There are a few counts of this clone. Within the sample, other DNA sequences also encode this same CDR3. The genes are TRBV28 and TRBJ1-1, with unresolved D. Deletions cut 5 bases from V and 2 bases from J, with 9 bases between. Germline V lookup: CDR1 MDHEN, CDR2 SYDVKM. This CDR3 is 13 amino acids long. CDR3 region: CASSVSGNTEAFF. The CDR3 DNA is TGTGCCAGCAGTGTATCCGGCAACACTGAAGCTTTCTTT.

V and J are TRBV28 and TRBJ1-4; no clear D gene. The V gene's germline CDR1 is MDHEN and CDR2 SYDVKM. This CDR3 has 14 residues. V gave up 3 bases and J gave up 8 bases, with 13 bases separating them. CDR3: CASSFIGIDEKLFF. The CDR3 DNA sequence: TGTGCCAGCAGTTTCATAGGGATTGACGAAAAACTGTTTTTT.